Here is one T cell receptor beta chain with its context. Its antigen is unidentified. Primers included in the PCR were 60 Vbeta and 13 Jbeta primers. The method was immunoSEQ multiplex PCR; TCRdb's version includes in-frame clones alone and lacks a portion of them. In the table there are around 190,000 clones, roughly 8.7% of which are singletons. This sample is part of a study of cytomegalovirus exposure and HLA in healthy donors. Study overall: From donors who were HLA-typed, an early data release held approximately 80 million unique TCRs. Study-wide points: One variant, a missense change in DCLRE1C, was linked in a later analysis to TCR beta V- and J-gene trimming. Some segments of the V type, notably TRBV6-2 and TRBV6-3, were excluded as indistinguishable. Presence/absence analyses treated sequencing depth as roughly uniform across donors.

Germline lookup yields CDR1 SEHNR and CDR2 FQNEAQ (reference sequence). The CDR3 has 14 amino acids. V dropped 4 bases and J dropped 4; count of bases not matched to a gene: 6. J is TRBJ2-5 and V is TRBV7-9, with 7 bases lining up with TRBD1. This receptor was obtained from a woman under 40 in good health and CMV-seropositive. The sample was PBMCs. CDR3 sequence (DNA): TGTGCCAGCAGCTCGGAGACAGGGATAGAGACCCAGTACTTC. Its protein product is CASSSETGIETQYF.